What follows are 13 T cell receptor beta chains derived from one specimen sequenced in a study of blood T cell repertoires in COVID-19. Using immunoSEQ multiplex PCR, the repertoire was profiled, and TCRdb retains in-frame clones only, with some absent. The table has some 150,000 clones, roughly 91% seen once. Sample: peripheral blood. These receptors originate from a man in his sixties with active or convalescent COVID-19.

The genes are TRBV7-8 and TRBJ1-5; 8 bases are shared with TRBD1. Trimming at V came to 1 base and at J to 7 bases, leaving 6 bases not matched to a gene. This CDR3 spans 15 amino acids. The germline gives CDR1 SGHVS, CDR2 FQNEAQ. In DNA form, the CDR3 reads TGTGCCAGCAGCTTAGTTCGCCAGGGGGCACAGCCCCAGCATTTT. This encodes CASSLVRQGAQPQHF. Together with reference TRBV7-8 and TRBJ1-5, the CDR3 gives the full variable domain: GAGVSQSPRYKVAKRGQDVALRCDPISGHVSLFWYQQALGQGPEFLTYFQNEAQLDKSGLPSDRFFAERPEGSVSTLKIQRTQQEDSAVYLCASSLVRQGAQPQHFGDGTRLSIL.

This chain uses TRBV5-1 with TRBJ1-2; tentative D call: TRBD1 (6 bases). V lost 0 bases and J 3 bases, leaving 15 bases between the germline ends. The V gene's germline CDR1 is SGHRS and CDR2 YFSETQ. The CDR3 is 16 amino acids. The CDR3 nucleotides read TGCGCCAGCAGCTTGGCAGGGGCAGTTGGGGACTATGGCTACACCTTC. Translation gives CASSLAGAVGDYGYTF. Full variable domain (rest looked up from reference TRBV5-1 and TRBJ1-2): KAGVTQTPRYLIKTRGQQVTLSCSPISGHRSVSWYQQTPGQGLQFLFEYFSETQRNKGNFPGRFSGRQFSNSRSEMNVSTLELGDSALYLCASSLAGAVGDYGYTFGSGTRLTVV.

DNA for the CDR3: TGTGCCAGCAGTGTCATAGCGAGCCTAGGAGAGACCCAGTACTTC. Translating it yields CASSVIASLGETQYF. The chain couples TRBV2 to TRBJ2-5, with D tentatively TRBD2 (5 bases). In germline, CDR1 is SNHLY, CDR2 FYNNEI. Trimming took off 4 bases at V and 4 bases at J, with 16 bases between the two ends. The CDR3 totals 15 residues.

The chain has TRBV6-1 and TRBJ1-2; the D gene is possibly TRBD1 (5 bases). V was pared by 1 base and J by 13 bases, with 13 bases between. CDR3 length: 12 residues. Germline V gene sequence: CDR1 MNHNS, CDR2 SASEGT. CDR3 region: CASSEEDTGRTF. Here the CDR3 DNA reads TGTGCCAGCAGTGAAGAGGACACCGGCCGCACCTTC.

V and J are TRBV18 and TRBJ1-1, with D tentatively TRBD1 (6 bases). The CDR3 contains 14 residues. The V and J ends lost 3 bases and 1 base respectively, with 9 bases between them. Germline-derived CDR1 and CDR2 are KGHSH and LQKENI. The CDR3 region has the DNA TGTGCCAGCTCACCGGGACACTGGAACACTGAAGCTTTCTTT. This sequence encodes CASSPGHWNTEAFF.

This chain uses TRBV4-3 with TRBJ2-2, with TRBD1 identical over 10 bases. Trimming at V came to 4 bases and at J to 7 bases, leaving 9 bases not matched to a gene. This CDR3 spans 16 amino acids. Germline V gene lookup returns CDR1 LGHNA and CDR2 YSLEER. This CDR3 is CASSPTDRGRGGELFF. Here the CDR3 DNA reads TGCGCCAGCAGCCCAACCGACAGGGGGCGAGGCGGGGAGCTGTTTTTT.

This rearrangement joins TRBV19 to TRBJ1-2; 10 bases are shared with TRBD1. V was clipped by 2 bases and J by 6 bases; unmatched bases: 9. Germline V gene data show CDR1 as LNHDA and CDR2 as SQIVND (reference sequence). CDR3 length equals 16 residues. As DNA, the CDR3 is TGTGCCAGTAGTATAAGGTGGCTCGGACAGGGGGATGGCTACACCTTC. It yields the protein CASSIRWLGQGDGYTF.

The chain joins TRBV7-2 to TRBJ2-1; tentatively, D is TRBD1 (6 bases). Trimming shortened V by 3 bases and J by 9 bases, and 18 bases separated the two germline ends. Germline V gives CDR1 SGHTA, CDR2 FQGNSA. There are 15 residues in the CDR3. The CDR3 DNA is TGTGCCAGCAGCTTCAGAAGTGCACAGGGCAGTGAGCAGTTCTTC. Encoded protein: CASSFRSAQGSEQFF.

The chain links TRBV5-6 to TRBJ1-2; D gene unclear. CDR1 and CDR2 from the germline V gene are SGHDT and YYEEEE. The CDR3 runs 13 residues. V was shortened by 1 base and J by 5 bases, with 9 bases between the two germline ends. The CDR3, as DNA: TGTGCCAGCAGCTTGCGAGTGCCATATGGCTACACCTTC. This encodes CASSLRVPYGYTF.

The V gene is TRBV6-5, the J gene TRBJ1-3; 7 bases match TRBD1. Germline V gives CDR1 MNHEY, CDR2 SVGAGI. The CDR3 sequence is 15 residues long. The V gene end was trimmed by 8 bases and the J gene end by 0 bases; junction bases not matched to a gene: 7. CDR3 bases: TGTGCCAGCGGAACGGACAGGAACTCTGGAAACACCATATATTTT. Protein product: CASGTDRNSGNTIYF.

The chain employs TRBV6-5 and TRBJ2-7; 7 bases are shared with TRBD2. After removal of 6 bases from V and 4 bases from J, the junction contained 12 bases not matched to a gene. The germline V gene encodes CDR1 MNHEY and CDR2 SVGAGI. The CDR3 runs to 15 residues. CDR3 region: CASSSGLPGGYEQYF. The CDR3 DNA reads TGTGCCAGCAGCTCGGGACTCCCGGGGGGATACGAGCAGTACTTC.

The J gene is TRBJ1-2, the V gene TRBV28; D might be TRBD1 (6 bases). The V gene's germline CDR1 is MDHEN and CDR2 SYDVKM. The ends were cut back, 3 bases at V and 4 bases at J, with 15 bases in the middle. The CDR3 length is 15 residues. Here the CDR3 reads CASSFGAGVGYGYTF. In DNA, the CDR3 is TGTGCCAGCAGTTTTGGGGCAGGGGTAGGCTATGGCTACACCTTC.

The chain recombines TRBV28 with TRBJ1-5; D is possibly TRBD1 (6 bases). Trimming removed 5 bases at V and 5 bases at J, with 13 bases between. Germline V CDR1 and CDR2: MDHEN, SYDVKM. The CDR3 is made up of 14 amino acids. The CDR3 nucleotides read TGTGCCAGCAGTAGGCAGGGACAAGATCAGCCCCAGCATTTT. This sequence encodes CASSRQGQDQPQHF.